This is a list of T cell receptor beta chains from one sample in a study of Ad26.COV2.S vaccination and SARS-CoV-2 variants. Clones were read by immunoSEQ multiplex PCR, and TCRdb kept only the in-frame ones, dropping some. The sample records approximately 420,000 clones, around 87% being singletons. The source was peripheral blood, collected in a trial of Ad26.COV2.S vaccine versus placebo. These receptors were taken from a person aged 18-65 years who received the Ad26.COV2.S COVID-19 vaccine or a placebo. The CDR3 runs from the conserved cysteine through the conserved F or W. A D gene is named only where the DNA matches it firmly. The size of a clone is reported for some rows only, either as once, few or many, or as a class for expanded clones.

d_gene	v_gene	j_gene	abundance	CDR3aa	CDR3nt
TRBD2	TRBV9	TRBJ2-3	.	CASSQIAGGSTDTQYF	TGTGCCAGCAGCCAAATAGCGGGGGGGAGCACAGATACGCAGTATTTT
.	TRBV27	TRBJ2-1	.	CASNRMAGTSYNEQFF	TGTGCCAGCAACCGGATGGCGGGGACCTCCTACAATGAGCAGTTCTTC
.	TRBV3-1/TRBV3-2	TRBJ1-1	.	CASSPRDWVYTEAFF	TGTGCCAGCAGCCCACGGGATTGGGTGTACACTGAAGCTTTCTTT
.	TRBV5-6	TRBJ2-7	.	CASSLVASTYEQYF	TGTGCCAGCAGCTTGGTGGCCAGTACCTACGAGCAGTACTTC
.	TRBV27	TRBJ2-2	.	CASKSLLNTGELFF	TGTGCCAGCAAGTCACTGCTGAACACCGGGGAGCTGTTTTTT
.	TRBV28	TRBJ1-6	.	CASSYLTVNNSPLHF	TGTGCCAGCAGTTACCTTACGGTGAATAATTCACCCCTCCACTTT
TRBD1	TRBV5-1	TRBJ2-3	few	CASSFDRVPDTQYF	TGCGCCAGCAGCTTTGACAGGGTCCCAGATACGCAGTATTTT
TRBD2	TRBV4-1	TRBJ2-3	.	CASSQGTSGGPLDTQYF	TGCGCCAGCAGCCAGGGGACTAGCGGGGGGCCTCTAGATACGCAGTATTTT
TRBD2	TRBV28	TRBJ2-3	.	CASSLSGGVGGGNSDTQYF	TGTGCCAGCAGTCTAAGCGGGGGTGTTGGCGGGGGCAACTCAGATACGCAGTATTTT
.	TRBV4-3	TRBJ2-3	.	CASSQGPSTDTQYF	TGCGCCAGCAGCCAAGGCCCAAGCACAGATACGCAGTATTTT
.	TRBV18	TRBJ2-2	.	CASSPETGNTGELFF	TGTGCCAGCTCACCCGAGACAGGGAACACCGGGGAGCTGTTTTTT
.	TRBV25-1	TRBJ2-2	.	CASSESLEGLNTGELFF	TGTGCCAGCAGTGAATCGTTGGAGGGCCTGAACACCGGGGAGCTGTTTTTT
.	TRBV7-2	TRBJ2-1	.	CASSTRIRDNEQFF	TGTGCCAGCAGCACCCGGATACGGGACAATGAGCAGTTCTTC